The present T cell receptor beta chain was sequenced within a study of T cell responses to AZD1222 COVID-19 vaccine. Turning to the study itself: Investigators merged groups given second doses at roughly 4 or roughly 12 weeks. The study, taken as a whole, reports: Repertoires were sampled only after the peak T cell response. Nearly half of spike-specific TCRs reportedly target unmutated variant regions. At 160-218 and 743-854, vaccine-associated CD4 TCRs were dominant, and they spanned spike.

The repertoire was sequenced with immunoSEQ multiplex PCR; TCRdb's copy has only in-frame clones and lacks some. The sample shows around 83,000 clones, nearly 90% of them seen only once. The junction had 13 bases not matched to a gene; V was cut back by 1 base and J by 1 base. The CDR3 sequence is 19 residues long. Germline V CDR1 and CDR2: LGHDT, YNNKEL (reference sequence). With respect to this clone: Antigen unknown.

The chain carries TRBV3-1 (or the pseudogene TRBV3-2) and TRBJ2-7; 10 bases map to TRBD2. This material consisted of peripheral blood, taken on day 0 of AZD1222 vaccination. The sequence came from an adult in good health. The chain's CDR3 is CASSQGASGSAPFSYEQYF. CDR3 nucleotide sequence: TGTGCCAGCAGCCAAGGAGCTAGCGGGAGTGCCCCTTTTTCCTACGAGCAGTACTTC.